One sample yielded the 29 T cell receptor beta chains listed below, sequenced in a study of shared clonotypes between healthy human individuals. The data were produced by immunoSEQ multiplex PCR, yet TCRdb's version contains in-frame clones alone and is incomplete. The sample carries some 2.1 million clones, roughly 94% recorded once. The source material was naive CD4+ T cells sorted from blood. Stated subset: CD45RA+ positively selected. The source of these receptors is a young man in good health.

V and J are TRBV6-1 and TRBJ2-5; D is possibly TRBD2 (5 bases). The V and J ends lost 3 bases and 5 bases respectively, with 7 bases between them. Germline assignment: CDR1 MNHNS and CDR2 SASEGT. There are 12 residues in the CDR3. The chain's CDR3 is CASSDGVETQYF. The CDR3 region has the DNA TGTGCCAGCAGTGACGGGGTGGAGACCCAGTACTTC.

This chain links TRBV29-1 with TRBJ2-1, with 14 bases aligning to TRBD2. This CDR3 contains 13 residues. Germline values: CDR1 SQVTM, CDR2 ANQGSEA. The ends lost 7 bases at V and 7 bases at J; junction bases unmatched: 3. The DNA of the CDR3 is TGCAGCGATAGACTAGCGGGGGGGAATGAGCAGTTCTTC. This codes for CSDRLAGGNEQFF.

The rearrangement links TRBV28 to TRBJ1-5, with TRBD1 identical over 7 bases. The length of the CDR3 is 14 residues. V shed 8 bases and J 3 bases; nucleotides not matched to a gene: 7. The germline V gene encodes CDR1 MDHEN and CDR2 SYDVKM. In DNA form, the CDR3 reads TGTGCCAGCTTCGAGGGGGCAAACAATCAGCCCCAGCATTTT. Translation: CASFEGANNQPQHF.

This chain uses TRBV6-5 with TRBJ1-6; D unclear. This CDR3 spans 12 amino acids. CDR1 and CDR2 from the germline V gene are MNHEY and SVGAGI. Trimming stripped 6 bases from V and 8 bases from J, with 8 bases between. The DNA of the CDR3 is TGTGCCAGCAGCTCGGTCGATTCACCCCTCCACTTT. Translation: CASSSVDSPLHF.

This chain joins TRBV18 and TRBJ1-1, with a weak D call TRBD1 (5 bases). V dropped 4 bases and J dropped 0 bases, with 9 bases sitting between them. The CDR3 has 14 amino acids. CDR1 KGHSH and CDR2 LQKENI come from the germline V gene. CDR3 region: CASSQTEVNTEAFF. The CDR3 DNA is TGTGCCAGCTCACAGACAGAAGTGAACACTGAAGCTTTCTTT.

Turning to this clone: The same CDR3 can be traced to other DNA sequences in this sample. The chain carries TRBV9 and TRBJ2-1, with 8 bases fitting TRBD2. V trimming: 4 bases; J trimming: 0 bases; junction bases outside the gene matches: 3. Germline V lookup: CDR1 SGDLS, CDR2 YYNGEE. This CDR3 comprises 15 residues. CDR3 sequence: CASSISGSSYNEQFF. The CDR3 coding sequence is TGTGCCAGCAGCATAAGCGGGAGCTCCTACAATGAGCAGTTCTTC. Variable domain in full (rest from reference TRBV9 and TRBJ2-1): DSGVTQTPKHLITATGQRVTLRCSPRSGDLSVYWYQQSLDQGLQFLIQYYNGEERAKGNILERFSAQQFPDLHSELNLSSLELGDSALYFCASSISGSSYNEQFFGPGTRLTVL.

The J gene is TRBJ2-1, the V gene TRBV6-5; D is undetermined. The ends were cut back, 4 bases at V and 3 bases at J, with 7 bases in the middle. The germline CDR1 and CDR2 sequences are MNHEY and SVGAGI. The CDR3 totals 13 residues. The CDR3 nucleotides read TGTGCCAGCAGTTCTAATGACTACAATGAGCAGTTCTTC. Residues: CASSSNDYNEQFF.

The CDR3 sequence: CASSQAGQGETQYF. The CDR3 DNA sequence: TGCGCCAGCAGCCAGGCGGGTCAGGGCGAGACCCAGTACTTC. The rearrangement uses TRBV4-3 and TRBJ2-5, with D perhaps TRBD1 or TRBD2 (5 bases each). This CDR3 spans 14 amino acids. Trimming shortened V by 3 bases and J by 5 bases, and 13 bases separated the two germline ends. The germline V gene encodes CDR1 LGHNA and CDR2 YSLEER.

The V and J genes are TRBV5-4 and TRBJ2-7, with D possibly being TRBD1 (5 bases). CDR1 is SGHNT and CDR2 is YYREEE in the germline V gene (reference sequence). V was trimmed by 0 bases and J by 3 bases, leaving 13 bases between them. This CDR3 comprises 15 residues. For the CDR3, the DNA is TGTGCCAGCAGCTTGGCACCGACAGAAGGCTACGAGCAGTACTTC. It encodes CASSLAPTEGYEQYF.

The chain recombines TRBV5-1 with TRBJ1-1, with TRBD1 matching 7 bases. The CDR3 extends over 15 amino acids. V shed 7 bases and J 1 base; nucleotides not matched to a gene: 10. Germline CDR1 is SGHRS and CDR2 is YFSETQ. The CDR3 loop is CASGRQGQGNTEAFF. The CDR3 nucleotides are TGCGCCAGCGGACGACAGGGACAAGGGAACACTGAAGCTTTCTTT.

This chain links TRBV18 with TRBJ2-2; 11 positions agree with TRBD2. Germline values: CDR1 KGHSH, CDR2 LQKENI. The V gene end was trimmed by 3 bases and the J gene end by 2 bases; junction bases not matched to a gene: 5. The CDR3 totals 17 residues. The DNA of the CDR3 is TGTGCCAGCTCACCCTACGGGACTAGCGGAAACACCGGGGAGCTGTTTTTT. It encodes CASSPYGTSGNTGELFF.

The V gene is TRBV18, the J gene TRBJ1-2; the D gene is possibly TRBD1 (5 bases). Trimming cost V 3 bases and J 0 bases, with 8 bases left between them. The V gene's germline CDR1 is KGHSH and CDR2 LQKENI. The CDR3 sequence is 14 residues long. The CDR3 sequence: CASSPDTPNYGYTF. The CDR3 DNA is TGTGCCAGCTCACCGGACACTCCTAACTATGGCTACACCTTC.

The V and J genes are TRBV25-1 and TRBJ2-5; D gene uncertain. This CDR3 comprises 14 residues. Trimming took 1 base from V and 5 from J, leaving 11 bases between them. CDR1 and CDR2 (germline): MGHDK, SYGVNS. The CDR3 DNA sequence: TGTGCCAGCAGTGAATCAGAAGCTCTGGAGACCCAGTACTTC. Encoded protein: CASSESEALETQYF.

The CDR3 protein is CAWSDLGSGYGYTF. CDR3 bases: TGTGCCTGGAGTGATCTAGGGTCCGGCTATGGCTACACCTTC. The V call is TRBV30, the J call TRBJ1-2, with D hard to call. V lost 1 base and J 4 bases, leaving 13 bases between the germline ends. There are 14 residues in the CDR3. CDR1 and CDR2 (germline): GTSNPN, SVGIG (reference sequence).

In its sample, this clone was seen once. V usage is TRBV5-6 and J usage is TRBJ1-3, with a tentative D call TRBD1 (5 bases). V shed 4 bases and J shed 0 bases, with 8 bases lying between them. CDR1 is SGHDT, CDR2 YYEEEE, per germline. CDR3 length: 14 residues. CDR3 bases: TGTGCCAGCAGCCGACAGTCCTCTGGAAACACCATATATTTT. This encodes CASSRQSSGNTIYF.

The V call is TRBV28, the J call TRBJ1-2, with 7 bases lining up with TRBD1. This CDR3 comprises 12 residues. Germline CDR1 and CDR2: MDHEN and SYDVKM. V was pared by 6 bases and J by 4 bases, with 2 bases of the junction left unmatched. CDR3 loop: CASRGQSYGYTF. CDR3 coding DNA: TGTGCCAGCAGGGGACAGTCCTATGGCTACACCTTC.

This clone has only one observation. The chain carries TRBV27 and TRBJ2-4; D may be TRBD1 (6 bases). Per the germline V gene, CDR1 is MNHEY and CDR2 is SMNVEV (reference sequence). The CDR3 contains 16 residues. The V end lost 4 bases, the J end lost 0 bases, and 13 bases lay between the germline ends. The chain's CDR3 is CASSSQGQSAKNIQYF. CDR3 coding DNA: TGTGCCAGCAGTTCCCAAGGACAGTCAGCCAAAAACATTCAGTACTTC.

This clone was counted a single time. The V and J genes are TRBV6-6 and TRBJ2-1, with TRBD1 matching 8 bases. Trimming cost V 11 bases and J 4 bases; bases outside gene matches: 13. This CDR3 is 15 amino acids long. Germline V gene lookup returns CDR1 MNHNY and CDR2 SVGAGI (reference sequence). Here the CDR3 DNA reads TGTGCCTGCCGAAAGGACCGGGACAGGTACAATGAGCAGTTCTTC. This codes for CACRKDRDRYNEQFF.

About this clone itself: The sample has other DNA sequences that encode this CDR3 too. The chain carries TRBV4-3 and TRBJ2-3; no reliable D call. Per the germline V gene, CDR1 is LGHNA and CDR2 is YSLEER. The CDR3 is 15 residues long. With 0 bases removed from V and 1 base from J, the gap between germline ends came to 8 bases. The CDR3 sequence is CASSQDRLGTDTQYF. The CDR3 DNA reads as TGCGCCAGCAGCCAAGACCGACTCGGCACAGATACGCAGTATTTT.

The chain employs TRBV5-1 and TRBJ1-2; 10 bases fit TRBD1. Germline-derived CDR1 and CDR2 are SGHRS and YFSETQ. The ends lost 4 bases at V and 2 bases at J; junction bases unmatched: 5. The CDR3 length is 15 residues. The chain's CDR3 is CASSLGTGDNYGYTF. Written as DNA, the CDR3 is TGCGCCAGCAGCCTGGGGACAGGGGACAACTATGGCTACACCTTC.

The chain is built from TRBV4-2 and TRBJ1-6; D gene ambiguous. Deletions cut 0 bases from V and 4 bases from J, with 10 bases between. This CDR3 is 16 amino acids long. Germline assignment: CDR1 LGHNA and CDR2 YNFKEQ. As DNA, the CDR3 is TGTGCCAGCAGCCAAGACCAGGATTCTTATAATTCACCCCTCCACTTT. This translates into CASSQDQDSYNSPLHF.

This chain links TRBV10-3 with TRBJ1-6; weak D call: TRBD1 (5 bases). The CDR3 totals 17 residues. Germline CDR1 and CDR2: ENHRY and SYGVKD. V was pared by 2 bases and J by 7 bases, with 18 bases between. Here the CDR3 DNA reads TGTGCCATCAGTGAGCCGAGGATGGGGGGTCCAAATTCACCCCTCCACTTT. Translation: CAISEPRMGGPNSPLHF.

For the CDR3, the DNA is TGTGCCAGTAGTATACATTCTGGCGGCTCCTACGAGCAGTACTTC. Its translation: CASSIHSGGSYEQYF. The chain has TRBV19 and TRBJ2-7; D is undetermined. The CDR3 has 15 residues. CDR1 is LNHDA and CDR2 is SQIVND in the germline V gene (reference sequence). The ends were cut back, 2 bases at V and 0 bases at J, with 11 bases in the middle.

The rearrangement uses TRBV7-9 and TRBJ2-2, with 10 nucleotides matching TRBD2. Germline V gene sequence: CDR1 SEHNR, CDR2 FQNEAQ (reference sequence). This CDR3 has 15 amino acids. V gave up 2 bases and J gave up 5 bases; unmatched junction bases: 2. CDR3 bases: TGTGCCAGCAGCTTACTAGCGGGAGCGACCGGGGAGCTGTTTTTT. This encodes CASSLLAGATGELFF.

The chain recombines TRBV6-1 with TRBJ1-3; 7 nucleotides match TRBD1. This CDR3 has 14 amino acids. V lost 8 bases and J lost 5; bases outside the gene matches: 9. Germline V lookup: CDR1 MNHNS, CDR2 SASEGT. CDR3 region: CASRTTGERNTIYF. The CDR3 nucleotides read TGTGCCAGCCGTACTACAGGGGAGAGAAACACCATATATTTT.

V gene TRBV7-2 combines with J gene TRBJ2-3; D may be TRBD2 (5 bases). Germline assignment: CDR1 SGHTA and CDR2 FQGNSA. The CDR3 sequence is 13 residues long. Trimming shortened V by 8 bases and J by 4 bases, and 13 bases separated the two germline ends. The DNA for the CDR3 is TGTGCCAGCGGACTCGGATCGGCAGATACGCAGTATTTT. Translation: CASGLGSADTQYF. Variable domain in full (rest from reference TRBV7-2 and TRBJ2-3): GAGVSQSPSNKVTEKGKDVELRCDPISGHTALYWYRQSLGQGLEFLIYFQGNSAPDKSGLPSDRFSAERTGGSVSTLTIQRTQQEDSAVYLCASGLGSADTQYFGPGTRLTVL.

The V call is TRBV11-3, the J call TRBJ2-3, with TRBD2 as a possible D gene (6 bases). The CDR3 consists of 17 residues. V was trimmed by 6 bases and J by 2 bases, leaving 21 bases between them. The germline V gene encodes CDR1 SGHNT and CDR2 YENEEA. The CDR3 spells CASSPGRRRPITDTQYF. CDR3 sequence (DNA): TGTGCCAGCAGTCCTGGGAGGAGGCGTCCCATCACAGATACGCAGTATTTT.

The CDR3 nucleotides read TGTGCCTGGAGTGTCTTGGGGGGTCGTCAGCCCCAGCATTTT. Translated: CAWSVLGGRQPQHF. The V call is TRBV30, the J call TRBJ1-5; maybe TRBD1 (5 bases). The V and J ends lost 0 bases and 6 bases respectively, with 12 bases between them. The germline CDR1 and CDR2 sequences are GTSNPN and SVGIG (reference sequence). The CDR3 spans 14 residues.

This sequence joins TRBV10-3 and TRBJ2-3, with D unclear. CDR3 length: 16 amino acids. Looked up from germline, CDR1 is ENHRY and CDR2 is SYGVKD. Trimming pared 0 bases from V and 0 bases from J, leaving 10 bases between. CDR3 in DNA: TGTGCCATCAGTGAGTCTGGAATTACTAGCACAGATACGCAGTATTTT. Encoded protein: CAISESGITSTDTQYF.